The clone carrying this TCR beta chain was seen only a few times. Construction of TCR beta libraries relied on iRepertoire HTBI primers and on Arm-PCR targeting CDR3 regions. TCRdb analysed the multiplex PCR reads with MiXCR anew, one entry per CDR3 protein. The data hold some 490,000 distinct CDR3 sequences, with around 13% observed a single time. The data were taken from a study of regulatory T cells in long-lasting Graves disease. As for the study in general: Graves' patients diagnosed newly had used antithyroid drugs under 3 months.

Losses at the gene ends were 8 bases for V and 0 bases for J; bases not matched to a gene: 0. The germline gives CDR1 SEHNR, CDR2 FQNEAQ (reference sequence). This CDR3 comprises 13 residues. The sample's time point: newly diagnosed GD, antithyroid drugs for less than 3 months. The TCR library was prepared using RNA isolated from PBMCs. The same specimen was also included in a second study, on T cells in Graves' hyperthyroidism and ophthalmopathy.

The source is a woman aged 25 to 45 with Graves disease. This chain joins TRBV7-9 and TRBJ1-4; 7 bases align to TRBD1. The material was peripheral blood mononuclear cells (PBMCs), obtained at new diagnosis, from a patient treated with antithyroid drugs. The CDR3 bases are TGTGCCAGCGGGACAGCAACTAATGAAAAACTGTTTTTT. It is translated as CASGTATNEKLFF.